This entry lists 19 T cell receptor beta chains sequenced from one sample in a study of identifying expanded T cells in peripheral blood. Only in-frame clones appear in the TCRdb table, and some are missing; sequencing was by immunoSEQ multiplex PCR. The table records about 91,000 clones, around 88% of them present only once. Sequenced: blood. These receptors were taken from a person aged 18 to 75 in good health.

This rearrangement joins TRBV5-6 to TRBJ1-5; TRBD1 agrees at 11 bases. CDR1 and CDR2 from the germline V gene are SGHDT and YYEEEE. Trimming removed 3 bases from V and 5 bases from J; junction bases left unmatched: 7. The CDR3 runs 16 residues. Here the CDR3 DNA reads TGTGCCAGCAGCTGGACAGGGGGCGGAATTTATCAGCCCCAGCATTTT. Its protein product is CASSWTGGGIYQPQHF.

V is TRBV6-8 and J is TRBJ2-1; perhaps TRBD1 as D (7 bases). V was pared by 5 bases and J by 10 bases, with 27 bases between. Germline-derived CDR1 and CDR2 are MNHGY and SAAAGT. The CDR3 covers 17 residues. CDR3 in DNA: TGTGCCAGCAGTGCTGACAGGGAAACCCCTACGGGGGACGAGCAGTTCTTC. It codes for CASSADRETPTGDEQFF.

This clone was found a few times. This chain connects TRBV10-3 to TRBJ1-2, with D possibly TRBD1 on 5 matching bases. Trimming shortened V by 4 bases and J by 7 bases, and 7 bases separated the two germline ends. Germline CDR1 and CDR2: ENHRY and SYGVKD. The CDR3 loop spans 11 amino acids. CDR3 protein: CAISAGPGYTF. CDR3 in DNA: TGTGCCATCAGTGCAGGGCCTGGCTACACCTTC.

The CDR3 protein is CASSDSRGGANVLTF. CDR3 sequence (DNA): TGTGCCAGCAGTGACTCGCGTGGAGGGGCCAACGTCCTGACTTTC. V and J are TRBV6-1 and TRBJ2-6; D remains ambiguous. Germline V gene sequence: CDR1 MNHNS, CDR2 SASEGT. The CDR3 runs 15 residues. V lost 3 bases to trimming and J lost 4 bases, with 10 bases between them.

The rearrangement joins TRBV27 to TRBJ2-2; TRBD2 matches at 8 bases. This CDR3 is 15 amino acids long. The ends lost 1 base at V and 6 bases at J; junction bases unmatched: 4. CDR1 is MNHEY, CDR2 SMNVEV, per germline (reference sequence). The CDR3 region has the DNA TGTGCCAGCAGTTTATTGCCGGGGGGGCCCGGGGAGCTGTTTTTT. It specifies CASSLLPGGPGELFF.

The V call is TRBV18, the J call TRBJ2-6; D might be TRBD2 (5 bases). Germline assignment: CDR1 KGHSH and CDR2 LQKENI. The V gene lost 3 bases and the J gene lost 0 bases, with 15 bases spanning the gap. CDR3 length equals 18 residues. The CDR3 loop reads CASSPLQRLNSGANVLTF. CDR3 in DNA: TGTGCCAGCTCACCGCTACAGCGGCTTAACTCTGGGGCCAACGTCCTGACTTTC.

V usage is TRBV11-2 and J usage is TRBJ1-5, with no clear D. The CDR3 loop spans 14 amino acids. V was cut by 0 bases and J by 7 bases, with 10 bases left in between. Germline CDR1 and CDR2: SGHAT and FQNNGV. DNA of the CDR3: TGTGCCAGCAGCTTAGAGGGTCGCGGACAGCCCCAGCATTTT. It yields the protein CASSLEGRGQPQHF.

The rearrangement uses TRBV7-9 and TRBJ1-1, with D perhaps matching TRBD1 (6 bases). Germline V gene lookup returns CDR1 SEHNR and CDR2 FQNEAQ (reference sequence). V was shortened by 6 bases and J by 1 base, with 24 bases between the two germline ends. The CDR3 is 18 amino acids. The CDR3 is CASSSALRTDFANTEAFF. The CDR3 region has the DNA TGTGCCAGCAGTTCTGCACTCCGGACAGATTTTGCGAACACTGAAGCTTTCTTT.

The gene calls are TRBV5-4 and TRBJ1-1; 8 bases line up with TRBD1. This CDR3 is 15 amino acids long. V lost 2 bases and J lost 11; bases outside the gene matches: 14. Germline V gives CDR1 SGHNT, CDR2 YYREEE (reference sequence). The CDR3, as DNA: TGTGCCAGCAGCTTCCCAGGGGGCGAGAGAAGTAAGGCTTTCTTT. Its translation is CASSFPGGERSKAFF.

V is TRBV14 and J is TRBJ1-4; no reliable D call. Germline-derived CDR1 and CDR2 are SGHDN and FVKESK. V lost 0 bases and J lost 7, with 15 bases in between. This CDR3 spans 16 amino acids. CDR3 residues: CASSQEVGRAREKLFF. In DNA form, the CDR3 reads TGTGCCAGCAGCCAAGAGGTCGGCCGGGCTCGTGAAAAACTGTTTTTT.

CDR3 in amino acids: CASSLARGTGGRNEQFF. In DNA form, the CDR3 reads TGTGCCAGCAGCTTAGCTAGGGGGACAGGGGGCCGTAATGAGCAGTTCTTC. The rearrangement links TRBV7-2 to TRBJ2-1; 12 bases line up with TRBD1. The CDR3 totals 17 residues. V was clipped by 0 bases and J by 7 bases; unmatched bases: 7. CDR1 SGHTA and CDR2 FQGNSA come from the germline V gene.

V is TRBV5-4 and J is TRBJ1-1; perhaps TRBD1 as D (6 bases). V was pared by 0 bases and J by 1 base, with 13 bases between. The germline V gene has CDR1 SGHNT and CDR2 YYREEE (reference sequence). CDR3 size: 16 residues. The CDR3 here is CASSLAPRGPNTEAFF. Written as DNA, the CDR3 is TGTGCCAGCAGCTTGGCCCCCAGGGGCCCGAACACTGAAGCTTTCTTT.

The chain links TRBV30 to TRBJ2-5; tentative D call: TRBD2 (5 bases). CDR1 is GTSNPN, CDR2 SVGIG, per germline (reference sequence). There are 13 residues in the CDR3. V was pared by 0 bases and J by 0 bases, with 5 bases between. The CDR3 bases are TGTGCCTGGAGTGTACTAGACCAAGAGACCCAGTACTTC. Protein product: CAWSVLDQETQYF.

This sequence joins TRBV5-5 and TRBJ1-1, with 9 bases fitting TRBD1. Germline CDR1 SGHKS, CDR2 YYEKEE (reference sequence). The junction had 0 bases not matched to a gene; V was cut back by 0 bases and J by 0 bases. The CDR3 runs 15 residues. This CDR3 is CASSLDRGLNTEAFF. As DNA, the CDR3 is TGTGCCAGCAGCTTGGACAGGGGGCTGAACACTGAAGCTTTCTTT.

This chain connects TRBV19 to TRBJ1-3; D possibly corresponds to TRBD1 (6 bases). The V end lost 7 bases, the J end lost 2 bases, and 18 bases lay between the germline ends. The CDR3 extends over 16 amino acids. CDR1 LNHDA and CDR2 SQIVND come from the germline V gene (reference sequence). The CDR3 is CASMTLGGATGNTIYF. The DNA for the CDR3 is TGTGCCAGTATGACACTTGGGGGCGCGACTGGAAACACCATATATTTT. Full variable domain (missing parts from reference TRBV19 and TRBJ1-3): DGGITQSPKYLFRKEGQNVTLSCEQNLNHDAMYWYRQDPGQGLRLIYYSQIVNDFQKGDIAEGYSVSREKKESFPLTVTSAQKNPTAFYLCASMTLGGATGNTIYFGEGSWLTVV.

This chain joins TRBV5-1 and TRBJ2-2; D not resolved. CDR3 length equals 12 residues. Germline CDR1 is SGHRS and CDR2 is YFSETQ. The ends were cut back, 2 bases at V and 5 bases at J, with 4 bases in the middle. The CDR3 region has the DNA TGCGCCAGCAGCTTTGTGACCGGGGAGCTGTTTTTT. This gives the protein CASSFVTGELFF.

The CDR3 DNA follows: TGTGCCAGCACCTCCTCTATAGGCTACACCTTC. Residues: CASTSSIGYTF. V usage is TRBV6-5 and J usage is TRBJ1-2, with D hard to call. Germline V gives CDR1 MNHEY, CDR2 SVGAGI. The ends were cut back, 7 bases at V and 8 bases at J, with 11 bases in the middle. The CDR3 extends over 11 amino acids.

The chain uses TRBV21-1 and TRBJ2-7; the listed D gene, TRBD2, was not tested against the DNA. TRBV21-1 is marked as a pseudogene. The CDR3 runs 16 residues. CDR3: CASSELVAGGPYEQYF. Written as DNA, the CDR3 is TGTGCCAGCAGTGAATTAGTAGCGGGGGGCCCCTACGAGCAGTACTTC.

The chain links TRBV7-2 to TRBJ2-1, with D perhaps TRBD1 (6 bases). The CDR3 sequence is 14 residues long. Germline V gives CDR1 SGHTA, CDR2 FQGNSA. Trimming pared 3 bases from V and 4 bases from J, leaving 10 bases between. CDR3: CASSFYRAYNEQFF. The CDR3 bases are TGTGCCAGCAGCTTCTACAGGGCATACAATGAGCAGTTCTTC.